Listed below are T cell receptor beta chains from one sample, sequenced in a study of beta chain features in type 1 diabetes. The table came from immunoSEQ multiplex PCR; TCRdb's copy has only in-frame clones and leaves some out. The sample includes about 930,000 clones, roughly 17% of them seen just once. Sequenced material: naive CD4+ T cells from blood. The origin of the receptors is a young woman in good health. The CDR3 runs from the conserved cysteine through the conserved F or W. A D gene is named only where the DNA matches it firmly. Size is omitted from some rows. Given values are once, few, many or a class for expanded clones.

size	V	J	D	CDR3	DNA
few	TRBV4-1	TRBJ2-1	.	CASSQDPTSNEQFF	TGCGCCAGCAGCCAAGACCCAACTAGTAATGAGCAGTTCTTC
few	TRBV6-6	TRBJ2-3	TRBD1	CASSRTGGKTDTQYF	TGTGCCAGCAGTAGGACAGGGGGAAAAACAGATACGCAGTATTTT
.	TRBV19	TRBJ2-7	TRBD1	CASSVPPGTGVSSASYEQYF	TGTGCCAGTAGTGTACCTCCCGGGACAGGGGTTTCTAGCGCGTCCTACGAGCAGTACTTC
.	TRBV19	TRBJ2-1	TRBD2	CASTGSGSTSNEQFF	TGTGCCAGTACGGGGAGCGGGAGTACCTCCAATGAGCAGTTCTTC
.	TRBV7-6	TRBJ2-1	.	CASSSTYSGSSYNEQFF	TGTGCCAGCAGCTCGACGTATAGCGGATCCTCCTACAATGAGCAGTTCTTC
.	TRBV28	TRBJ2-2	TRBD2	CASSRTGTRRSGELFF	TGTGCCAGCAGCCGCACCGGGACTAGAAGGAGCGGGGAGCTGTTTTTT
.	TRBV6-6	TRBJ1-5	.	CASSLGQRTGNQPQHF	TGTGCCAGCAGCCTCGGACAGAGAACGGGCAATCAGCCCCAGCATTTT
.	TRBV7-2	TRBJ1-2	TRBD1	CASSIPGTGKGYTF	TGTGCCAGCAGCATTCCCGGGACAGGGAAAGGCTACACCTTC
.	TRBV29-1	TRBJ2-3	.	CSVVTGSDTQYF	TGCAGCGTTGTAACAGGGTCAGATACGCAGTATTTT
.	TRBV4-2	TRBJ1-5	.	CASSQDRGQPQHF	TGTGCCAGCAGCCAAGATAGAGGTCAGCCCCAGCATTTT
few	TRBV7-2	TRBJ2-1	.	CASSFFSDEQFF	TGTGCCAGCAGCTTTTTTTCCGATGAGCAGTTCTTC
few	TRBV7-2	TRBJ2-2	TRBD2	CASSPRGGREYTGELFF	TGTGCCAGCAGCCCCAGGGGCGGGAGGGAATACACCGGGGAGCTGTTTTTT
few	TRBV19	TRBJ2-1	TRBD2	CASSIYLAGAYNEQFF	TGTGCCAGTAGTATCTACCTAGCGGGAGCCTACAATGAGCAGTTCTTC
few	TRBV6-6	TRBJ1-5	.	CASREGSHQPQHF	TGTGCCAGCAGGGAGGGATCCCATCAGCCCCAGCATTTT
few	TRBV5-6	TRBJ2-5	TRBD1	CASSLLQGAGETQYF	TGTGCCAGCAGCTTGTTGCAGGGGGCCGGAGAGACCCAGTACTTC
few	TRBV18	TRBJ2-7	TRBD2	CASSPNDSAGGQYF	TGTGCCAGCTCACCGAACGACTCGGCGGGAGGACAGTACTTC
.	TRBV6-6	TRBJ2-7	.	CASRQGLNYEQYF	TGTGCCAGCAGACAGGGCCTCAACTACGAGCAGTACTTC
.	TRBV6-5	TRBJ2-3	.	CASSVGVTQADTQYF	TGTGCCAGCAGTGTCGGGGTGACCCAGGCAGATACGCAGTATTTT
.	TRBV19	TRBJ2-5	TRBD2	CASSILAGAPQETQYF	TGTGCCAGTAGTATTCTAGCGGGAGCCCCTCAAGAGACCCAGTACTTC
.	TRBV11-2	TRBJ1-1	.	CASSFIRLDTEAFF	TGTGCCAGCAGCTTTATCCGTTTGGACACTGAAGCTTTCTTT
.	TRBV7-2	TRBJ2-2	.	CASSLSAWRTGELFF	TGTGCCAGCAGCTTAAGCGCATGGCGTACCGGGGAGCTGTTTTTT
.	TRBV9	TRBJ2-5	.	CASSMGPLQKTQYF	TGTGCCAGCAGCATGGGACCTCTTCAAAAGACCCAGTACTTC
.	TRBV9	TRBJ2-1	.	CASSVASYNEQFF	TGTGCCAGCAGCGTAGCCTCCTACAATGAGCAGTTCTTC
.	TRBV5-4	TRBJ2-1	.	CASSHLQGSNEQFF	TGTGCCAGCAGCCACCTACAGGGTAGCAATGAGCAGTTCTTC
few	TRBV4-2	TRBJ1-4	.	CASSQGRGEKLFF	TGTGCCAGCAGCCAGGGGCGAGGTGAAAAACTGTTTTTT
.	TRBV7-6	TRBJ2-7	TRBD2	CASGKRESSYEQYF	TGTGCCAGCGGCAAGCGGGAGAGCTCCTACGAGCAGTACTTC
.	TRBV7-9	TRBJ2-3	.	CASSQVGDTQYF	TGTGCCAGCAGCCAAGTAGGGGATACGCAGTATTTT
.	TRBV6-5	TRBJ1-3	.	CASSSPGGGNTIYF	TGTGCCAGCAGTTCGCCCGGGGGTGGAAACACCATATATTTT